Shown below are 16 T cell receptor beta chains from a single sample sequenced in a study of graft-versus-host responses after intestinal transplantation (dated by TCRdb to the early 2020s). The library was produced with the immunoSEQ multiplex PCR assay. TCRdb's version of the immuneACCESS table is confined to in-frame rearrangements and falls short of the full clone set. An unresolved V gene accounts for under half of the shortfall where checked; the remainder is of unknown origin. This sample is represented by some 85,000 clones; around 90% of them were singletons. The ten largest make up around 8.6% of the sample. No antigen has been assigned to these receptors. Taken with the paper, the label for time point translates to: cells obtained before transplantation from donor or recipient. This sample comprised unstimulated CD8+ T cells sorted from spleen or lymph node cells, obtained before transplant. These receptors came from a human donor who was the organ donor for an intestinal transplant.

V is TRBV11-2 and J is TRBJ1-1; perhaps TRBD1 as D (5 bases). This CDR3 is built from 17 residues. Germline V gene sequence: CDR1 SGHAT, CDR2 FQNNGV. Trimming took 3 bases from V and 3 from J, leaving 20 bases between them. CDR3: CASSFTLTDPGDTEAFF. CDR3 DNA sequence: TGTGCCAGCAGCTTTACGCTTACGGATCCGGGGGACACTGAAGCTTTCTTT.

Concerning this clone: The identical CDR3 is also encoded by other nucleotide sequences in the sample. CDR3 in amino acids: CASSLDGDRTDTQYF. The CDR3 region has the DNA TGTGCCAGCAGCTTAGACGGGGACCGCACAGATACGCAGTATTTT. V usage is TRBV7-2 and J usage is TRBJ2-3; D may match TRBD1 or TRBD2 (5 bases each). Trimming removed 1 base from V and 1 base from J, with 9 bases in between. Germline values: CDR1 SGHTA, CDR2 FQGNSA. This CDR3 has 15 amino acids.

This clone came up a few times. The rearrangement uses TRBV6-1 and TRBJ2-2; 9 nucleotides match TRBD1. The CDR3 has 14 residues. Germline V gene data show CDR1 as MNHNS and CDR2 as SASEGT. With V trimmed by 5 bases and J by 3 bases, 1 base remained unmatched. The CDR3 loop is CASSRTGDTGELFF. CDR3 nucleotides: TGTGCCAGCAGTAGGACAGGGGACACCGGGGAGCTGTTTTTT.

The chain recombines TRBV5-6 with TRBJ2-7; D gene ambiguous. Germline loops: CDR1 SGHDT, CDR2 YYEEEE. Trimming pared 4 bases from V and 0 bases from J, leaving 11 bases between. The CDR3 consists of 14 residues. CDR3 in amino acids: CASSEGPSSYEQYF. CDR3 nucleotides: TGTGCCAGCAGCGAAGGGCCCTCCTCCTACGAGCAGTACTTC.

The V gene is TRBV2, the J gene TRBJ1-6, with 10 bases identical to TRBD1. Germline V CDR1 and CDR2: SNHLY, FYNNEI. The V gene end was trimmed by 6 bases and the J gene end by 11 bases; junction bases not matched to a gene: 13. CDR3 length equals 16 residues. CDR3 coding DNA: TGTGCCAGCAGATTTAGCCCGGGACAGGGGTATGCACCCCTCCACTTT. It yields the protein CASRFSPGQGYAPLHF.

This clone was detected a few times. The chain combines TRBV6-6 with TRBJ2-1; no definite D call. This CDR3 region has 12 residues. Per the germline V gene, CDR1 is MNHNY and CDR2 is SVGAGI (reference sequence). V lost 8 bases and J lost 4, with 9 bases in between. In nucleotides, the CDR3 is TGTGCCAGCCTTGGGGAATACAATGAGCAGTTCTTC. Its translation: CASLGEYNEQFF.

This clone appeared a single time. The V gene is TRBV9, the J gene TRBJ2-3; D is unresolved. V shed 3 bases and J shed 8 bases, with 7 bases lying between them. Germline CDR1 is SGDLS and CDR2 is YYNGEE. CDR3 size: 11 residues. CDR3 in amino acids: CASSDSGTQYF. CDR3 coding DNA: TGTGCCAGCAGCGACTCTGGTACGCAGTATTTT.

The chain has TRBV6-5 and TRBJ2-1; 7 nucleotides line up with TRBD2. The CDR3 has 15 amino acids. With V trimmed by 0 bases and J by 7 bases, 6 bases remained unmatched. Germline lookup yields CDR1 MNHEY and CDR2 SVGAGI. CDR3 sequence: CASSYSHGTNNEQFF. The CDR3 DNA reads TGTGCCAGCAGTTACTCACACGGGACTAATAATGAGCAGTTCTTC.

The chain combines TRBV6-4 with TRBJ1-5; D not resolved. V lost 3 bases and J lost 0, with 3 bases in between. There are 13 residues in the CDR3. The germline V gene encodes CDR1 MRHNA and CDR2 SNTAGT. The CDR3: CASSEHSNQPQHF. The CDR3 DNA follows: TGTGCCAGCAGTGAACATAGCAATCAGCCCCAGCATTTT.

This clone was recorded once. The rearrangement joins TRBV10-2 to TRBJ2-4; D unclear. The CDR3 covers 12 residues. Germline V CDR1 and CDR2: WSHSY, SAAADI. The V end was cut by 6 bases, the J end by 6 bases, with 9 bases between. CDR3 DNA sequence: TGCGCCAGCAGGGGCCTCATAAACATTCAGTACTTC. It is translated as CASRGLINIQYF.

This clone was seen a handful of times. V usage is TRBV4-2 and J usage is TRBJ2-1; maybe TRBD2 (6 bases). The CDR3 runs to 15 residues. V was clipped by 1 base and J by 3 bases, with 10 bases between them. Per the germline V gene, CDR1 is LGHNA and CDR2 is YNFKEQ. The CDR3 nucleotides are TGTGCCAGCAGCCAAGGACTAGGGAGCTACAATGAGCAGTTCTTC. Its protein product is CASSQGLGSYNEQFF.

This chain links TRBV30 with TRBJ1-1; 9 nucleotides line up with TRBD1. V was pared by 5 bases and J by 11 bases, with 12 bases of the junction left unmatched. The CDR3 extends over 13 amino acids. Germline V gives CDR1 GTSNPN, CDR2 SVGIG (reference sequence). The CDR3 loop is CAWGEGTGRAAFF. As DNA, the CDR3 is TGTGCCTGGGGGGAGGGGACAGGGAGGGCGGCTTTCTTT.

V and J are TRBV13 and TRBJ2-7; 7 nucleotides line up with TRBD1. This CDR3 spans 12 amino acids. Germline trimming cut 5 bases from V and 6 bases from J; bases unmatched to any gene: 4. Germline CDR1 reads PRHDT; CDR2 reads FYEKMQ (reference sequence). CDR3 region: CASSLGTAEQYF. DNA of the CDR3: TGTGCCAGCAGCCTTGGGACAGCCGAGCAGTACTTC.

The CDR3 nucleotides are TGTGCCAGCAGTTTGTATCTAGCGGGGTCAGATACGCAGTATTTT. Translated, it gives CASSLYLAGSDTQYF. V and J are TRBV28 and TRBJ2-3; 9 nucleotides match TRBD2. With V trimmed by 3 bases and J by 4 bases, 5 bases remained unmatched. CDR3 length equals 15 residues. The germline V gene encodes CDR1 MDHEN and CDR2 SYDVKM.

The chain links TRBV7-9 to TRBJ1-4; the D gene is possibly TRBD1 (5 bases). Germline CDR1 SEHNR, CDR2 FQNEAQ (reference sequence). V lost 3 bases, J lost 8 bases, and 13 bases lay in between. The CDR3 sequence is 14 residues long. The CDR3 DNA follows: TGTGCCAGCAGCTTTCCGACAGAAAAGGAAAAACTGTTTTTT. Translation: CASSFPTEKEKLFF.

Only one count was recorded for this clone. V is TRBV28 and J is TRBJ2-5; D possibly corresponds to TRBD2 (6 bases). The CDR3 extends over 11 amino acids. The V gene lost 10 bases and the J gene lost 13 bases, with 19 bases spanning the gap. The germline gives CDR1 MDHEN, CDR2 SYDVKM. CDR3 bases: TGTGCCACACGGGGCGGGATCATAATGTACTTC. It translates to CATRGGIIMYF.